In this sample, the clone carrying this T cell receptor (beta chain) turned up many times. This sample was taken from a study of regulatory T cells in long-lasting Graves disease. Time point denoted: newly diagnosed GD, antithyroid drugs for less than 3 months. PBMC-derived RNA was used for the TCR library. Looked up from germline, CDR1 is MDHEN and CDR2 is SYDVKM. Trimming at V came to 4 bases and at J to 5 bases, leaving 1 base not matched to a gene. The CDR3 length is 13 residues. Through Arm-PCR of CDR3 regions and iRepertoire HTBI primers, TCR beta libraries were built. As processed by the authors: Samples collectively showed 62 TRBV and fewer than 15 TRBJ segments. TCRdb ran MiXCR on the multiplex PCR reads and lists one entry per CDR3 protein. The V and J calls and clone size come from TCRdb's table, not from the authors' own analysis. There are 450,000 to 500,000 distinct CDR3 sequences in the sample; 15% to 20% occur only once, and 12% lies in the top ten.

The same data also contributed to another study, on T cells in Graves' hyperthyroidism and ophthalmopathy.

This chain links TRBV28 with TRBJ2-3; 9 bases map to TRBD1. This sequence originates from a man aged 40-55 years with Graves disease. Sequencing was performed on peripheral blood mononuclear cells (PBMCs), taken at new diagnosis, from a patient treated with antithyroid drugs. In DNA form, the CDR3 reads TGTGCCAGCAGTTGGACAGGGGTAGATACGCAGTATTTT. Translated: CASSWTGVDTQYF.